This T cell receptor (beta chain) was obtained from a study of CD8 T cells in Susac syndrome. There are 16 residues in the CDR3. The germline V gene encodes CDR1 MGHRA and CDR2 YSYEKL. Trimming cost V 5 bases and J 7 bases, with 18 bases left between them. Worth noting for this clonotype: Its antigen is unidentified.

Sequencing targeted TCR beta in T cells from blood (CD8+ and CD4+). Random hexamers were used to reverse transcribe the RNA input (about 0.5 to 1 ug). immunoSEQ multiplex PCR amplified TCR beta CDR3 across 54 Vbeta, 13 Jbeta. One entry per CDR3 protein, called by TCRdb with MiXCR from the immunoSEQ multiplex PCR reads. The sample carries about 180,000 distinct CDR3 sequences, about 94% recorded once. Points from the study as a whole: Individuals included in the TCR sequencing and HLA analysis were acknowledged by the study to be relatively few in number.

Sequencing was done on a sample of CD4+ T cells from PBMCs. The chain links TRBV4-1 to TRBJ1-6; TRBD1 is a possible D gene (5 bases). This clonotype was obtained from a human donor with multiple sclerosis. The DNA for the CDR3 is TGCGCCAGCAGCAAAAGACAGTTTGAGCAAAATTCACCCCTCCACTTT. Protein sequence: CASSKRQFEQNSPLHF.